This TCR beta chain came from a study of a mutant IDH1 vaccine in newly diagnosed glioma (dated by TCRdb to about 2021). Concerning the study at large: Across visits V03 through V10, patients got a total of eight vaccinations, given in weeks 1, 3, 5, 7, 11, 15, 19 and 23. Longitudinal TCRB deep sequencing was done for some 25 treated patients, wherever samples were available for exploratory analyses. Of the approximately 29 treated patients, approximately 62% were male and approximately 40% were female, and a mean age of approximately 40 years was recorded. Vaccination started 4-6 weeks after radiotherapy alone, or was given together with temozolomide cycles in the groups whose treatment included chemotherapy. Prior to enrollment, standard therapy consisting of radiotherapy alone, temozolomide alone, or radiochemotherapy with temozolomide had been administered to patients, with the combination being received by most patients. Peripheral blood samples were drawn at six visits, namely V03 (baseline), V05, V07, V10, V12 and V13.

A word on this clone: Its antigen is not yet known. Within one base of it there is no much larger clone, and no base qualities were kept.

What the work shows at the level of the full study, not this receptor alone: Availability determined which PBMC samples were chosen for TCRB deep sequencing. Immune responses induced by the vaccine were seen in over 80% of patients across multiple MHC alleles. It was noted by the authors that analyses of patient blood samples could not be reproduced owing to sample limitations. No apparent relationship was observed between pseudoprogression and alterations in the top peripheral T cell clonotypes detected by TCRB sequencing.

Reading from cysteine to phenylalanine, the CDR3 counts 14 amino acids. The CDR3 DNA has 42 bases and is translated from base 1. Between the V and J ends, shortened by 6 bases and 7 bases respectively, the junction contains 16 bases. In the germline V gene, CDR1 corresponds to SGHTA and CDR2 to FQGNSA. The library was obtained by the immunoSEQ multiplex PCR assay. Rearranged TCR beta chain sequences were amplified with the hsTCRB Kit following the manufacturer's protocol. TCRB libraries were sequenced on an Illumina MiSeq. The study's processing was this. Demultiplexing, trimming and gene mapping were performed with the kit vendor's proprietary platform. Sourced from immuneACCESS, this table was stored by TCRdb with only in-frame sequences that have V and J called. A share of the clones is absent; for the studies checked, an unresolved V gene accounts for under half, and the remainder has no known explanation. That table supplies the V and J calls and clone size; D and trimming were determined from the DNA. The sample profile shows tens of thousands of clones; approximately 90% of them were found once. Together, the top ten hold approximately 4.1% of the sample.

This specimen's time point label, per the study, means: week 23, last vaccination. Every vaccine dose consisted of 300 ug of a 20-mer mutant IDH1 peptide in Montanide, administered subcutaneously together with topical imiquimod. Donors had newly diagnosed WHO grade 3 or 4 IDH1-mutant astrocytomas with loss of nuclear ATRX. The samples were drawn from NOA16, a multicentre, single-arm, open-label phase I trial in Germany that tested a mutant IDH1 peptide vaccine in humans for the first time. Genomic DNA for TCRB sequencing was extracted from EDTA blood using the DNeasy Blood and Tissue Kit. The rearrangement combines TRBV7-2 with TRBJ2-1, with no confident D gene call. The starting material was PBMCs, obtained from a glioma patient whose treatment included an IDH1 peptide vaccine. The TCR sequence derives from a man between 50 and 59 years old with glioma. The CDR3 protein is CASSRASQINEQFF. The bases read TGTGCCAGCAGTAGGGCAAGTCAGATAAATGAGCAGTTCTTC.